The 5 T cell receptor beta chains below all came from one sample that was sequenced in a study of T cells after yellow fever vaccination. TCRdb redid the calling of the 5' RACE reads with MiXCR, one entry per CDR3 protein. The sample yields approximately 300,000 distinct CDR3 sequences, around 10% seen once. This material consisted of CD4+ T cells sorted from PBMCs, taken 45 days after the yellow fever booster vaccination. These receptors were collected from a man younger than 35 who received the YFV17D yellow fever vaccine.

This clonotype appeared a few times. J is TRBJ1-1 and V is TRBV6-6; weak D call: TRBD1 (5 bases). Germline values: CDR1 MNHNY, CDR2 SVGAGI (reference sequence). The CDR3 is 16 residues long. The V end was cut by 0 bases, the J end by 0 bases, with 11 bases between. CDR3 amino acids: CASSYSTRGMNTEAFF. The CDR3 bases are TGTGCCAGCAGTTACTCGACGCGGGGGATGAACACTGAAGCTTTCTTT.

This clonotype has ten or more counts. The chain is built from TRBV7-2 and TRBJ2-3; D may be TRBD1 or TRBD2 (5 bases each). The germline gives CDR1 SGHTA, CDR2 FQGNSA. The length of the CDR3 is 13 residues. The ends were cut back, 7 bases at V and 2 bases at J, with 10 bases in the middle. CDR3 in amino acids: CASTGPVTDTQYF. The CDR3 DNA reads TGTGCCAGCACGGGGCCGGTCACAGATACGCAGTATTTT.

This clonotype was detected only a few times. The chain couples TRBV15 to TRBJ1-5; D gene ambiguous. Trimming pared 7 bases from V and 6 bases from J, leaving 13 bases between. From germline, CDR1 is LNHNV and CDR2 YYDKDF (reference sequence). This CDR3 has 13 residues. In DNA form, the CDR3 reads TGTGCCACCACTCCGGGGTTGGGTCAGCCCCAGCATTTT. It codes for CATTPGLGQPQHF.

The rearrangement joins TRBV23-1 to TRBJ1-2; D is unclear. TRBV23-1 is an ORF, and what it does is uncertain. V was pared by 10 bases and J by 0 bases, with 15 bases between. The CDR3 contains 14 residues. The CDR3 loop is CATRVNGANYGYTF. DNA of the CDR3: TGCGCCACTCGTGTGAACGGAGCTAACTATGGCTACACCTTC.

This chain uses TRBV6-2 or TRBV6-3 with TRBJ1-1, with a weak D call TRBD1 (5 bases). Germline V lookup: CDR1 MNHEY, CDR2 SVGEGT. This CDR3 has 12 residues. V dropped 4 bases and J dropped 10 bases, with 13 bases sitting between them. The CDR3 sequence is CASSSPGTRAFF. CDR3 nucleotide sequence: TGTGCCAGCAGTTCTCCCGGGACTAGAGCTTTCTTT.